A selection of T cell receptor beta chains follows, all from one sample in a study of long-term antiretroviral therapy in people with HIV. The table came from immunoSEQ multiplex PCR; TCRdb's copy has only in-frame clones and leaves some out. In the table there are roughly 36,000 clones, about 83% of which are singletons. Sequenced here: unsorted PBMCs, sampled 0.4 years before starting antiretroviral therapy. The receptors were gathered from a man between 18 and 35 years old with HIV. Both conserved end residues are part of each CDR3. The D gene is left open where the match is weak. Not every row has a clone size; where given, it reads once, few, many or a size class.

TRBJ2-7 | . | TRBV30 | once | 10 | TGTGCCTGGAGTGAGAACGAGCAGTACTTC | CAWSENEQYF
TRBJ2-2 | . | TRBV29-1 | . | 12 | TGCAGCGTTGAAGGGCCCACCGGGGAGCTGTTTTTT | CSVEGPTGELFF
TRBJ1-4 | . | TRBV13 | . | 16 | TGTGCCAGCAGCTTAGACAGAGGCACCGTTAATGAAAAACTGTTTTTT | CASSLDRGTVNEKLFF
TRBJ1-3 | . | TRBV4-3 | . | 17 | TGCGCCAGCAGCCAAGATCTGGGGCGGGTTTTGGGGAACACCATATATTTT | CASSQDLGRVLGNTIYF
TRBJ2-3 | . | TRBV5-1 | . | 14 | TGCGCCAGCAGCGCGGGTTATGAGATAGATACGCAGTATTTT | CASSAGYEIDTQYF
TRBJ2-5 | TRBD2 | TRBV5-4 | . | 14 | TGTGCCAGCAGCCCCTTCACTAGCGCCGAGACCCAGTACTTC | CASSPFTSAETQYF
TRBJ2-3 | . | TRBV6-1 | . | 13 | TGTGCCAGCAGTGTTCCCGGATCAGATACGCAGTATTTT | CASSVPGSDTQYF
TRBJ2-1 | . | TRBV14 | . | 13 | TGTGCCAGCAGCCAAGGATCCTACAATGAGCAGTTCTTC | CASSQGSYNEQFF
TRBJ2-7 | TRBD2 | TRBV5-1 | . | 14 | TGCGCCAGCAGCCCGGGACTAGAATCTTACGAGCAGTACTTC | CASSPGLESYEQYF
TRBJ2-3 | TRBD1 | TRBV29-1 | . | 15 | TGCAGCGTTGAAGATCCGACAGGGAACACAGATACGCAGTATTTT | CSVEDPTGNTDTQYF
TRBJ1-3 | TRBD1 | TRBV11-2 | . | 15 | TGTGCCAGCAGCTCAAGGGGGCCGACTGGAAACACCATATATTTT | CASSSRGPTGNTIYF
TRBJ2-2 | . | TRBV9 | . | 16 | TGTGCCAGCAGCGAGAAGGGAGGAACGAACACCGGGGAGCTGTTTTTT | CASSEKGGTNTGELFF
TRBJ1-2 | . | TRBV12-5 | . | 13 | TGTGCTAGTGGTTTGGAGATGACCTATGGCTACACCTTC | CASGLEMTYGYTF
TRBJ1-3 | . | TRBV27 | few | 13 | TGTGCCAGCAGTTTAGGCAGGGGAAACACCATATATTTT | CASSLGRGNTIYF
TRBJ2-1 | . | TRBV7-5 | . | 17 | TGTGCCAGAAGCTTAGTTCGCGCGGGGGGGCCTAACAATGAGCAGTTCTTC | CARSLVRAGGPNNEQFF
TRBJ2-1 | TRBD1 | TRBV11-2 | . | 14 | TGTGCCAGCAGCTCTAACTCCGACAGGGGTGAACAGTTCTTC | CASSSNSDRGEQFF
TRBJ1-4 | . | TRBV11-2 | once | 17 | TGTGCCAGCAGCTTAGGGTTAGGATACCATACTAATGAAAACCTGTTTTTT | CASSLGLGYHTNENLFF
TRBJ1-5 | . | TRBV30 | . | 11 | TGTGCCTGGGGGACGGCAGGGGCCCAGCATTTT | CAWGTAGAQHF
TRBJ1-1 | . | TRBV2 | . | 13 | TGTGCCAGCAGAGAGGGGGGGGGCACTGAAGCTTTCTTT | CASREGGGTEAFF
TRBJ1-4 | . | TRBV7-6 | medium-sized | 15 | TGTGCCAGCAGCCCGACAGGATCAACTAATGAAAAACTGTTTTTT | CASSPTGSTNEKLFF
TRBJ2-7 | TRBD1 | TRBV4-1 | . | 15 | TGCGCCAGCAGCCAAGAGAAGGACAGGGGCTACGAGCAGTACTTC | CASSQEKDRGYEQYF
TRBJ1-2 | . | TRBV20-1 | . | 11 | TGCAGTGCCCCTGAACTGGATGGCTACACCTTC | CSAPELDGYTF
TRBJ2-1 | TRBD2 | TRBV6-5 | . | 15 | TGTGCCAGCAGTTACGGCGGGAGTATCTACAATGAGCAGTTCTTC | CASSYGGSIYNEQFF
TRBJ2-1 | . | TRBV11-2 | . | 16 | TGTGCCAGCGGGGGCCTCGGAGGGGGGTCGTACAATGAGCAGTTCTTC | CASGGLGGGSYNEQFF
TRBJ2-2 | TRBD1 | TRBV4-1 | medium-sized | 17 | TGCGCCAGCAGCCCTTTCGAGGACAGGGTGTACACCGGGGAGCTGTTTTTT | CASSPFEDRVYTGELFF
TRBJ1-4 | . | TRBV30 | . | 13 | TGTGCCTGGAGTGGGTTGGGGAATGAAAAACTGTTTTTT | CAWSGLGNEKLFF
TRBJ1-1 | . | TRBV2 | once | 13 | TGTGCCAGCAGTGAACAGGGGAACACTGAAGCTTTCTTT | CASSEQGNTEAFF
TRBJ1-2 | . | TRBV19 | . | 15 | TGTGCCAGTCAGAACCGGGGGGCAAAGGACTATGGCTACACCTTC | CASQNRGAKDYGYTF
TRBJ2-2 | TRBD1 | TRBV5-7 | . | 15 | TGTGCCAGCAGCTTGTGGGACAGGGTGACCGGGGAGCTGTTTTTT | CASSLWDRVTGELFF
TRBJ1-2 | . | TRBV30 | few | 14 | TGTGCCTGGAGTGGGGCAGTGGAGGACTATGGCTACACCTTC | CAWSGAVEDYGYTF
TRBJ2-3 | . | TRBV6-4 | . | 15 | TGTGCCAGCAGCCTCGTAGGAGCAGCCACAGATACGCAGTATTTT | CASSLVGAATDTQYF
TRBJ2-7 | . | TRBV19 | medium-sized | 14 | TGTGCCAGTAGTATGGCCAGCGGATTCTACGAGCAGTACTTC | CASSMASGFYEQYF
TRBJ2-7 | TRBD2 | TRBV5-1 | . | 14 | TGCGCCAGCGCCGTTTCGGGAGGCTCCTACGAGCAGTACTTC | CASAVSGGSYEQYF
TRBJ2-3 | . | TRBV7-9 | . | 16 | TGTGCCAGCAGCTTAGCCGGCAGGGAGTCGGCAAATACGCAGTATTTT | CASSLAGRESANTQYF
TRBJ2-7 | TRBD1 | TRBV6-1 | . | 15 | TGTGCCAGCAGTGAAGGGACAGGGGACTCCTACGAGCAGTACTTC | CASSEGTGDSYEQYF
TRBJ1-1 | . | TRBV7-2 | . | 14 | TGTGCCAGCAGCTCTCCAGTTCAGCTCGCTGAAGCTTTCTTT | CASSSPVQLAEAFF
TRBJ1-2 | . | TRBV5-5 | . | 15 | TGTGCCAGCAGCTTGGAATGGCAGGTGATCTATGGCTACACCTTC | CASSLEWQVIYGYTF
TRBJ1-1 | . | TRBV30 | . | 16 | TGTGCCTCCTCGGGTGCGGGGGGGGCCCAGAACACTGAAGCTTTCTTT | CASSGAGGAQNTEAFF
TRBJ1-4 | . | TRBV6-1 | . | 11 | TGTGCCAGCAATCTACGCCGAAAACTGTTTTTT | CASNLRRKLFF
TRBJ1-5 | . | TRBV30 | once | 14 | TGTGCCTGGAGTGAGGGGAATAGCAATCAGCCCCAGCATTTT | CAWSEGNSNQPQHF
TRBJ2-1 | . | TRBV7-8 | . | 14 | TGTGCCAGCAGCCGAGAGGGACTTTACAATGAGCAGTTCTTC | CASSREGLYNEQFF
TRBJ2-3 | TRBD2 | TRBV5-1 | . | 18 | TGCGCCAGCAGCTTGGGTGGACTAGCGGCCGGGAACACAGATACGCAGTATTTT | CASSLGGLAAGNTDTQYF
TRBJ2-1 | . | TRBV7-9 | . | 13 | TGTGCCAGCAGCTTAACAGGGAACAATGAGCAGTTCTTC | CASSLTGNNEQFF
TRBJ1-1 | . | TRBV30 | few | 11 | TGTGCCTGGAGTGTGTACACTGAAGCTTTCTTT | CAWSVYTEAFF
TRBJ2-5 | TRBD1 | TRBV9 | . | 17 | TGTGCCAGCAGCCCGAACCGGGACAGGGTTTTAGTGGAGACCCAGTACTTC | CASSPNRDRVLVETQYF
TRBJ2-1 | . | TRBV4-1 | . | 15 | TGCGCCAGTAAACTGGGGCCCCAAGGGTACAATGAGCAGTTCTTC | CASKLGPQGYNEQFF
TRBJ2-2 | . | TRBV5-5 | once | 13 | TGTGCCAGCAGCTCGGACCGAACCGGGGAGCTGTTTTTT | CASSSDRTGELFF
TRBJ1-1 | TRBD1 | TRBV27 | . | 16 | TGTGCCAGCAGTTTATCCCCTCGGACAGGGCTCACTGAAGCTTTCTTT | CASSLSPRTGLTEAFF
TRBJ1-2 | . | TRBV30 | . | 14 | TGTGCCTGGAGTCATGATTCCCGCGATTATGGCTACACCTTC | CAWSHDSRDYGYTF
TRBJ2-7 | . | TRBV15 | . | 16 | TGTGCCACCAGCAGAGACCTCGGGCAGGGGTCCTACGAGCAGTACTTC | CATSRDLGQGSYEQYF
TRBJ1-2 | . | TRBV28 | . | 14 | TGTGCCAGCAGCTCGGGACGGCAAGGGGGTGGCTACACCTTC | CASSSGRQGGGYTF
TRBJ2-7 | TRBD1 | TRBV5-1 | . | 14 | TGCGCCAGCAGCTTATCAGGGGGCTCCTACGAGCAGTACTTC | CASSLSGGSYEQYF
TRBJ2-7 | TRBD2 | TRBV7-2 | once | 14 | TGTGCCAGCAGCCACGCGGGAGACTCCTACGAGCAGTACTTC | CASSHAGDSYEQYF
TRBJ1-5 | . | TRBV7-6 | few | 13 | TGTGCCAGCAGCTTAGCGGAGTTTCAGCCCCAGCATTTT | CASSLAEFQPQHF
TRBJ2-1 | . | TRBV28 | . | 14 | TGTGCCAGCAGACTAGTTTCAGCGTACAATGAGCAGTTCTTC | CASRLVSAYNEQFF
TRBJ1-1 | TRBD1 | TRBV10-3 | . | 14 | TGTGCCATCAGACTGGGACAGGGGAACACTGAAGCTTTCTTT | CAIRLGQGNTEAFF
TRBJ1-2 | TRBD1 | TRBV7-2 | . | 13 | TGTGCCAGCAGCTCCAACAGGGGGTGGGGCTACACCTTC | CASSSNRGWGYTF
TRBJ1-2 | . | TRBV19 | . | 14 | TGTGCCAGTAGTTCCCCCGCGGGTAACTATGGCTACACCTTC | CASSSPAGNYGYTF
TRBJ1-5 | . | TRBV2 | . | 16 | TGTGCCAGCAGTGATGGGGGGATACTAGCGAGTCAGCCCCAGCATTTT | CASSDGGILASQPQHF